The rows below give T cell receptor beta chains drawn from one sample of a study of technical replicates of blood from several donors. Assay: immunoSEQ multiplex PCR; the TCRdb copy retains only in-frame clones and omits some. The sample lists just under 100,000 clones, around 96% occurring once. Source material: T cells isolated from PBMCs. The receptors come from a human donor in good health. CDR3s include the opening cysteine and the closing phenylalanine or tryptophan. Part of the rows lack a size; the others show once, few, many or a class for expanded clones.

CASSLGSQGVSREQYF	TRBV5-1	once	TRBJ2-7
CASSSTGSSYNEQFF	TRBV4-1	NA	TRBJ2-1
CASSLQGLSYEQYF	TRBV28	once	TRBJ2-7
CAGSLSGSADYGYTF	TRBV9	NA	TRBJ1-2
CASSFGFGDEETQYF	TRBV27	NA	TRBJ2-5
CAWSPRVKGEQFF	TRBV30	NA	TRBJ2-1
CASGTGTGGYEQYF	TRBV27	NA	TRBJ2-7
CASSASGRWETQYF	TRBV19	NA	TRBJ2-5
CASSLQGGSYNEQFF	TRBV5-1	NA	TRBJ2-1
CAIARDLSPGANVLTF	TRBV18	NA	TRBJ2-6
CASSAGTENQPQHF	TRBV5-4	NA	TRBJ1-5
CASSLLAGGAYNEQFF	TRBV5-6	NA	TRBJ2-1
CASSFAGGNTEAFF	TRBV5-4	NA	TRBJ1-1
CASSLPETVYYYGYTF	TRBV11-2	NA	TRBJ1-2
CACGGTDTQYF	TRBV30	NA	TRBJ2-3
CSVAGGDTEAFF	TRBV29-1	NA	TRBJ1-1
CAIRDPTGLDEKLFF	TRBV10-3	NA	TRBJ1-4
CASSQRQSFGEQYF	TRBV4-1	NA	TRBJ2-7
CASSLFGLADQETQYF	TRBV7-2	NA	TRBJ2-5
CASSGPAGVGTDTQYF	TRBV28	NA	TRBJ2-3
CASSGNRGGAQFF	TRBV19	NA	TRBJ2-1
CASSLRQTYEQYF	TRBV13	NA	TRBJ2-7
CAWIPGALGEAFF	TRBV30	few	TRBJ1-1
CASNSRGTNTEAFF	TRBV28	NA	TRBJ1-1
CASSPWTGNEQYF	TRBV9	NA	TRBJ2-7
CASRPTGAYGYTF	TRBV28	NA	TRBJ1-2
CASSEVAGAYEQYF	TRBV10-1	NA	TRBJ2-7
CASTIGLAGFNEQFF	TRBV6-5	NA	TRBJ2-1
CASSGGHLQETQYF	TRBV5-1	once	TRBJ2-5
CASSSASGSLGADTQYF	TRBV27	NA	TRBJ2-3
CASSGEARETQYF	TRBV2	NA	TRBJ2-5
CASSRGLGPEAFF	TRBV6-5	NA	TRBJ1-1
CAINRVYEQYF	TRBV10-3	few	TRBJ2-7
CASSLTSGDFADTQYF	TRBV28	NA	TRBJ2-3
CASSYLRWSSYEQYF	TRBV6-5	NA	TRBJ2-7
CASRAPGQGYTEAFF	TRBV27	NA	TRBJ1-1
CSVLAGNYNEQFF	TRBV29-1	NA	TRBJ2-1
CASSAFGLAGGWEQYF	TRBV19	NA	TRBJ2-7
CAVRDRENEQFF	TRBV6-1	NA	TRBJ2-1
CASSLTGMNYEQYF	TRBV28	NA	TRBJ2-7
CSVEFGLAVNEQFF	TRBV29-1	NA	TRBJ2-1
CASSYGQSGNTIYF	TRBV11-2	NA	TRBJ1-3
CASSLKAASGNTIYF	TRBV5-5	once	TRBJ1-3
CASSSGTSTETQYF	TRBV6-1	NA	TRBJ2-5
CASSLNPAGRETQYF	TRBV27	NA	TRBJ2-5
CASSPAGEAYEQYF	TRBV4-1	NA	TRBJ2-7
CASSLTGVEAFF	TRBV5-5	NA	TRBJ1-1
CASSSGTSGSTDTQYF	TRBV11-3	NA	TRBJ2-3
CASSAYRGLTEAFF	TRBV9	NA	TRBJ1-1
CASSLQGNNQPQHF	TRBV11-2	NA	TRBJ1-5
CASSEEFGQVQFF	TRBV2	NA	TRBJ2-1
CASRGGGADQPQHF	TRBV7-9	NA	TRBJ1-5
CASSSGTGLETQYF	TRBV5-4	NA	TRBJ2-5
CASSFDRWERGVQETQYF	TRBV7-9	NA	TRBJ2-5
CAILQDRAFIDEQFF	TRBV28	once	TRBJ2-1
CASTQTRDSYNEQFF	TRBV19	once	TRBJ2-1
CASSPPGQWSQNIQYF	TRBV18	NA	TRBJ2-4
CASSSSGGAGSYEQYF	TRBV19	NA	TRBJ2-7
CAARDRVTGELFF	TRBV6-1	NA	TRBJ2-2